A selection of T cell receptor beta chains follows, all from one sample in a study of shared clonotypes between healthy human individuals. Profiled with immunoSEQ multiplex PCR; TCRdb holds only in-frame clones, not every one. The sample yields about 690,000 clones, about nine tenths seen once. The sample comprised memory CD8+ T cells from PBMCs. The receptor set was obtained from a man younger than 35 in good health. Some clones in this sample may be carry-over from other donors' samples. CDR3s include the opening cysteine and the closing phenylalanine or tryptophan. The D gene is left open where the match is weak.

D	V	J	CDR3
TRBD1	TRBV7-9	TRBJ2-2	CASSLGTANTGELFF
.	TRBV14	TRBJ2-7	CASSQVGRPGAYEQYF
TRBD2	TRBV7-3	TRBJ2-1	CASSTQWEGLENEQFF
TRBD1	TRBV7-9	TRBJ1-1	CASSPAGGTEAFF
.	TRBV7-9	TRBJ2-4	CASSLAQPGIQYF
.	TRBV7-8	TRBJ2-3	CASSLAVVFTDTQYF
.	TRBV4-1	TRBJ1-3	CASSQGGPTGAGNTIYF
.	TRBV7-2	TRBJ2-2	CASSPRVNTGELFF
.	TRBV15	TRBJ2-7	CATSRPIGQTRYEQYF
.	TRBV27	TRBJ2-2	CASSRIPIGELFF
.	TRBV5-6	TRBJ2-2	CASSLEGHNSNWELFF
TRBD2	TRBV18	TRBJ2-1	CASSPPGLAGVGYEQFF
.	TRBV28	TRBJ2-7	CASSRLTTYEQYF
.	TRBV28	TRBJ2-2	CASSLTGAYAGELFF
TRBD2	TRBV5-3	TRBJ2-3	CARSLGTTPYTQYF
TRBD1	TRBV7-9	TRBJ1-2	CASSLAMVRGPYGYTF
.	TRBV15	TRBJ2-2	CAIALELTGELFF
TRBD2	TRBV12-5	TRBJ2-3	CASSRREVTDTQYF
.	TRBV4-3	TRBJ1-3	CASSQDPAKFSGNTIYF
.	TRBV27	TRBJ2-7	CASSTTTYEQYF
.	TRBV7-6	TRBJ2-2	CASSALAAPNTGELFF
TRBD1	TRBV27	TRBJ2-4	CASSSGQGWINIQYF
.	TRBV6-6	TRBJ2-7	CASQPDGTYEQYF
TRBD2	TRBV2	TRBJ2-7	CASSAAGVKSGRYEQYF
TRBD1	TRBV29-1	TRBJ1-2	CSVDRGDGGGYGYTF
TRBD1	TRBV6-5	TRBJ2-2	CASSQGTANTGELFF
.	TRBV27	TRBJ2-2	CASSLNPYTGELFF
.	TRBV28	TRBJ1-5	CASKVSGGSNQPQHF
.	TRBV7-9	TRBJ1-2	CASSSSQLYGYTF
.	TRBV4-3	TRBJ2-7	CASSQDLGISYEQYF
.	TRBV6-1	TRBJ2-3	CASMGHGTDTQYF
.	TRBV1	TRBJ1-2	CTRYGYTF
TRBD1	TRBV5-1	TRBJ1-1	CASSTWTGAEAFF
.	TRBV15	TRBJ2-7	CATSRGLRDNSYEQYF
.	TRBV27	TRBJ2-1	CASSPHGLPDHEQFF
TRBD2	TRBV27	TRBJ2-5	CASSPFGTSLYTAQYF